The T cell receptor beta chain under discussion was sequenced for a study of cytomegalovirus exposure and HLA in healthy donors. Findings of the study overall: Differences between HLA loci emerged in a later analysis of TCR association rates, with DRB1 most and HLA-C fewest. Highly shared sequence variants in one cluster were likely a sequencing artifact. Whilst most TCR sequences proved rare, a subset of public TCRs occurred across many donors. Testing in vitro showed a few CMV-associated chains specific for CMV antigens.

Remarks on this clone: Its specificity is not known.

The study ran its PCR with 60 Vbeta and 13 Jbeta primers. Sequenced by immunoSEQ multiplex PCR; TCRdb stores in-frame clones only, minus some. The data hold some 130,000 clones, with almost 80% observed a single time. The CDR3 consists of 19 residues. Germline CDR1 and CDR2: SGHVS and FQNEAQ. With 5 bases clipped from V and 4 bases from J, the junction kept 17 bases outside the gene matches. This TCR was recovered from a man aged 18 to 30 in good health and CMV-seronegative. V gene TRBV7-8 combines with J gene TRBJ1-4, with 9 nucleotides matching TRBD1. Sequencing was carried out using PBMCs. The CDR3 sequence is CASSRTAGQGHLSNEKLFF. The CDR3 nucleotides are TGTGCCAGCAGCCGAACGGCTGGACAGGGGCACCTGAGTAATGAAAAACTGTTTTTT.